Each of the 12 T cell receptor beta chains below was sequenced from the same sample in a study of beta chain features in type 1 diabetes. Of the isolated RNA, all was reverse transcribed, and so the sequenced material was expressed TCRB transcripts. Assay: immunoSEQ multiplex PCR; the TCRdb copy retains only in-frame clones and omits some. The sample holds around 170,000 clones, about 9.8% seen once. Sample: central memory CD4+ T cells from blood. These TCRs come from a young woman in good health.

This clone was observed a handful of times. V and J are TRBV11-3 and TRBJ2-7; TRBD2 agrees at 9 bases. Germline CDR1 SGHNT, CDR2 YENEEA. The V gene end was trimmed by 5 bases and the J gene end by 6 bases; junction bases not matched to a gene: 8. The CDR3 totals 14 residues. The chain's CDR3 is CASSLGLAPFEQYF. DNA of the CDR3: TGTGCCAGCAGCCTGGGACTAGCTCCCTTCGAGCAGTACTTC.

The gene calls are TRBV12-2 and TRBJ2-5; the D call TRBD1 from the table was never checked on the DNA. TRBV12-2 counts as a pseudogene. The CDR3 is made up of 15 amino acids. DNA for the CDR3: TGTGCCATCTCAAACTCTCCGGGACAGCAAGAGACCCAGTACTTC. This gives the protein CAISNSPGQQETQYF.

A few counts support this clone. The CDR3 DNA is TGTGCCAGCAGCTCTAACTCCGAGACCCAGTACTTC. This sequence encodes CASSSNSETQYF. The chain links TRBV11-2 to TRBJ2-5, with D hard to call. Germline V gives CDR1 SGHAT, CDR2 FQNNGV. The CDR3 loop spans 12 amino acids. V shed 4 bases and J shed 5 bases, with 8 bases lying between them. The full variable domain, with the rest looked up from reference TRBV11-2 and TRBJ2-5, is EAGVAQSPRYKIIEKRQSVAFWCNPISGHATLYWYQQILGQGPKLLIQFQNNGVVDDSQLPKDRFSAERLKGVDSTLKIQPAKLEDSAVYLCASSSNSETQYFGPGTRLLVL.

This clone occurred once. The CDR3: CASSFRTSGGGLSGELFF. CDR3 bases: TGCGCCAGCAGCTTCAGAACTAGCGGGGGGGGTCTCTCCGGGGAGCTGTTTTTT. The J gene is TRBJ2-2, the V gene TRBV5-1; 13 bases match TRBD2. This CDR3 has 18 amino acids. Trimming at V came to 2 bases and at J to 6 bases, leaving 10 bases not matched to a gene. Per germline, CDR1 SGHRS and CDR2 YFSETQ. The full variable domain, rest sourced from reference TRBV5-1 and TRBJ2-2, is KAGVTQTPRYLIKTRGQQVTLSCSPISGHRSVSWYQQTPGQGLQFLFEYFSETQRNKGNFPGRFSGRQFSNSRSEMNVSTLELGDSALYLCASSFRTSGGGLSGELFFGEGSRLTVL.

This clone was observed a handful of times. The genes are TRBV5-6 and TRBJ2-6, with 7 bases identical to TRBD1. The V gene end was trimmed by 4 bases and the J gene end by 2 bases; junction bases not matched to a gene: 0. Looked up from germline, CDR1 is SGHDT and CDR2 is YYEEEE. The CDR3 extends over 14 amino acids. The CDR3 sequence is CASSQGAGANVLTF. CDR3 nucleotide sequence: TGTGCCAGCAGCCAGGGGGCTGGGGCCAACGTCCTGACTTTC.

This clone has more than one count but fewer than ten. The genes are TRBV27 and TRBJ2-7, with 10 bases that match TRBD2. In germline, CDR1 is MNHEY, CDR2 SMNVEV (reference sequence). This CDR3 has 14 amino acids. With 6 bases clipped from V and 6 bases from J, the junction kept 8 bases outside the gene matches. The CDR3 protein is CASSQWSGGVEQYF. DNA for the CDR3: TGTGCCAGCAGCCAATGGAGCGGGGGGGTCGAGCAGTACTTC.

As regards this clone: This may stem from a read error, because a much larger clone lies one nucleotide away. This chain links TRBV5-1 with TRBJ2-5, with a tentative D call TRBD2 (6 bases). Between the trimmed V and J ends, which lost 0 bases and 2 bases, there was a span of 11 bases. The CDR3 covers 15 residues. Germline V gene data show CDR1 as SGHRS and CDR2 as YFSETQ. The CDR3 loop reads CASSLGGTLQETQYF. The CDR3 DNA sequence: TGCGCCAGCAGCTTGGGCGGGACGCTTCAAGAGACCCAGTACTTC.

This clone was detected only a few times. The rearrangement uses TRBV25-1 and TRBJ1-1; no clear D. CDR1 and CDR2 (germline): MGHDK, SYGVNS. The CDR3 runs 13 residues. Trimming removed 5 bases from V and 4 bases from J, with 11 bases in between. This CDR3 reads CASSSLEGTEAFF. Here the CDR3 DNA reads TGTGCCAGCAGTTCCCTGGAGGGCACTGAAGCTTTCTTT.

This clone was found many times. The J gene is TRBJ1-1, the V gene TRBV23-1; 9 nucleotides agree with TRBD1. TRBV23-1 is identified as an open reading frame with a role that is uncertain. This CDR3 is built from 15 residues. V gave up 6 bases and J gave up 1 base; unmatched junction bases: 6. For the CDR3, the DNA is TGCGCCAGCAGCCGTTGGACAGGGGAGAACACTGAAGCTTTCTTT. The encoded protein is CASSRWTGENTEAFF.

This clone was seen at least ten times. The chain employs TRBV5-1 and TRBJ1-6; D is ambiguous. V shed 0 bases and J shed 10 bases, with 8 bases lying between them. Germline CDR1 SGHRS, CDR2 YFSETQ. This CDR3 spans 13 amino acids. CDR3 sequence reads: CASSLDGSSPLHF. The CDR3 DNA is TGCGCCAGCAGCTTGGACGGTTCCTCACCCCTCCACTTT.

This clone turned up a few times. The CDR3 bases are TGTGCCAGCAGCTTAGGACAGGGAATGGCCGGGGAGCTGTTTTTT. Its protein is CASSLGQGMAGELFF. The rearrangement joins TRBV7-2 to TRBJ2-2, with TRBD1 matching 7 bases. Trimming cost V 1 base and J 6 bases; bases outside gene matches: 5. CDR3 length equals 15 residues. Germline loops: CDR1 SGHTA, CDR2 FQGNSA.

This clone was seen a handful of times. The chain couples TRBV11-2 to TRBJ2-5; 10 positions agree with TRBD1. The germline V gene encodes CDR1 SGHAT and CDR2 FQNNGV. The CDR3 covers 16 residues. The J segment lost 4 bases and the V segment lost 5 bases, leaving 10 bases of the junction unmatched. The CDR3 nucleotides read TGTGCCAGCAGCACGACAGGACAGGGGGGCGGAGAGACCCAGTACTTC. Translated: CASSTTGQGGGETQYF.